This TCR beta chain derives from a study of T cells in Graves' hyperthyroidism and ophthalmopathy. At the level of the study: Prior to any treatment, at the point of initial diagnosis, peripheral blood was collected. Study conclusions and caveats: Progression to ophthalmopathy was predicted a median of roughly 6.8 months early. Among thyroid clonotypes expanded above 0.001, most also appeared in blood.

This clonotype was counted only a few times. Its antigen is not identified. This CDR3 comprises 16 residues. Germline V gene lookup returns CDR1 SQVTM and CDR2 ANQGSEA. The ends lost 6 bases at V and 5 bases at J; junction bases unmatched: 11. Amplification yielded TCR beta CDR3 regions, with RNA transcripts as the source. Carried out on the TCR CDR3, a first-round RT-PCR used the HTBI primer set. TCRdb fed the multiplex PCR reads into MiXCR, producing one record per CDR3 protein. Of fewer than 450,000 distinct CDR3 sequences in the sample, about 18% were seen once. The authors obtained PBMCs from roughly 10 ml of fresh peripheral blood.

This clonotype originated in a woman in her thirties with Graves' hyperthyroidism that later progressed to Graves' ophthalmopathy. This chain links TRBV29-1 with TRBJ2-3; 13 bases match TRBD2. The specimen was blood. The CDR3 sequence: CSVTRGLAGTGDTQYF. The CDR3 DNA sequence: TGCAGCGTGACTAGGGGACTAGCGGGGACCGGAGATACGCAGTATTTT.